These T cell receptor beta chains were read from a single sample in a study of blood T cell repertoires in COVID-19. Sequencing used immunoSEQ multiplex PCR; TCRdb keeps in-frame clones, though not all of them. Among 200,000 to 250,000 clones listed, 85% to 90% were seen once. The sequencing sample was made of peripheral blood. These receptors were obtained from a man in his forties or fifties with acute or convalescent COVID-19. CDR3s include the opening cysteine and the closing phenylalanine or tryptophan. A D gene is named only where the DNA matches it firmly. Rows may omit the clone size; those that give it use once, few, many or a size class.

CDR3nt: TGCGCCAGTAGGACAGAAATGAACACTGAAGCTTTCTTT
CDR3aa: CASRTEMNTEAFF
abundance: .
d_gene: .
j_gene: TRBJ1-1
v_gene: TRBV5-1

CDR3nt: TGTGCCAGAGAGGGACAGGGGGGTGGCTACACCTTC
CDR3aa: CAREGQGGGYTF
abundance: .
d_gene: TRBD1
j_gene: TRBJ1-2
v_gene: TRBV2

CDR3nt: TGCAGTGCTACTGACAGTGCCGGGGGAAAACTGTTTTTT
CDR3aa: CSATDSAGGKLFF
abundance: .
d_gene: .
j_gene: TRBJ1-4
v_gene: TRBV20-1

CDR3nt: TGTGCCAGCAGCCTGGATGGAGACACTGAAGCTTTCTTT
CDR3aa: CASSLDGDTEAFF
abundance: .
d_gene: .
j_gene: TRBJ1-1
v_gene: TRBV5-6

CDR3nt: TGTGCCAGCAGACTTCAGGGACAGGGTACCTATGGCTACACCTTC
CDR3aa: CASRLQGQGTYGYTF
abundance: .
d_gene: TRBD1
j_gene: TRBJ1-2
v_gene: TRBV2

CDR3nt: TGTGCCAGCAGCTTAATCGGGGGTTCGAAAGAGACCCAGTACTTC
CDR3aa: CASSLIGGSKETQYF
abundance: .
d_gene: .
j_gene: TRBJ2-5
v_gene: TRBV7-7

CDR3nt: TGCGCCAGCAGCCCCCCGGGACTTAATGAAAAACTGTTTTTT
CDR3aa: CASSPPGLNEKLFF
abundance: .
d_gene: .
j_gene: TRBJ1-4
v_gene: TRBV4-1

CDR3nt: TGTGCCAGCAGCCCAAGGGGGCCGAGCTCTGGAAACACCATATATTTT
CDR3aa: CASSPRGPSSGNTIYF
abundance: .
d_gene: TRBD1
j_gene: TRBJ1-3
v_gene: TRBV14

CDR3nt: TGTGCCAGCAGCTTAGGTACGGTGGATGGCTACACCTTC
CDR3aa: CASSLGTVDGYTF
abundance: .
d_gene: .
j_gene: TRBJ1-2
v_gene: TRBV7-9

CDR3nt: TGTGCCAGCAGCTCACAGGGATTCACCGGGGAGCTGTTTTTT
CDR3aa: CASSSQGFTGELFF
abundance: .
d_gene: .
j_gene: TRBJ2-2
v_gene: TRBV7-3

CDR3nt: TGCGCCAGCAGCTTGGGCGGGGGGTCAGAGACCCAGTACTTC
CDR3aa: CASSLGGGSETQYF
abundance: once
d_gene: TRBD2
j_gene: TRBJ2-5
v_gene: TRBV5-1

CDR3nt: TGCAGCGTACACCATGGGAACACTGAAGCTTTCTTT
CDR3aa: CSVHHGNTEAFF
abundance: .
d_gene: .
j_gene: TRBJ1-1
v_gene: TRBV29-1

CDR3nt: TGCGCCAGCAGCTTGGCCGGGACAGGGAGGTCCTACGAGCAGTACTTC
CDR3aa: CASSLAGTGRSYEQYF
abundance: once
d_gene: TRBD1
j_gene: TRBJ2-7
v_gene: TRBV5-1

CDR3nt: TGTGCCAGTACTCCGGACAGGGGAACTGGAAACACCATATATTTT
CDR3aa: CASTPDRGTGNTIYF
abundance: .
d_gene: TRBD1
j_gene: TRBJ1-3
v_gene: TRBV19

CDR3nt: TGTGCCAGTAACTACGACAGCCGCTCTGGAAACACCATATATTTT
CDR3aa: CASNYDSRSGNTIYF
abundance: .
d_gene: .
j_gene: TRBJ1-3
v_gene: TRBV19

CDR3nt: TGTGCCAGTAGTATAGGAGGAGGCCACTATGGCTACACCTTC
CDR3aa: CASSIGGGHYGYTF
abundance: .
d_gene: .
j_gene: TRBJ1-2
v_gene: TRBV19

CDR3nt: TGTGCCAGCAGCCTACTGGGGGGAGGTAGCGGGGCCCTCGGGGAGACCCAGTACTTC
CDR3aa: CASSLLGGGSGALGETQYF
abundance: .
d_gene: TRBD2
j_gene: TRBJ2-5
v_gene: TRBV7-2

CDR3nt: TGTGCCAGCAGCTTACTTAGACTAGCAGCCCGCACAGATACGCAGTATTTT
CDR3aa: CASSLLRLAARTDTQYF
abundance: .
d_gene: TRBD2
j_gene: TRBJ2-3
v_gene: TRBV5-4

CDR3nt: TGTGCCAGCAGCCAAGCAGGGGGGCGGGAAGAGACCCAGTACTTC
CDR3aa: CASSQAGGREETQYF
abundance: once
d_gene: .
j_gene: TRBJ2-5
v_gene: TRBV3-1/TRBV3-2

CDR3nt: TGTGCCAGCAGCTCGGACAGGGGGCAATTCAATCAGCCCCAGCATTTT
CDR3aa: CASSSDRGQFNQPQHF
abundance: .
d_gene: TRBD1
j_gene: TRBJ1-5
v_gene: TRBV7-9

CDR3nt: TGTGCCAGCAGCTCCTACAGGGGTATGAACACTGAAGCTTTCTTT
CDR3aa: CASSSYRGMNTEAFF
abundance: .
d_gene: TRBD1
j_gene: TRBJ1-1
v_gene: TRBV5-5

CDR3nt: TGCGCCAGCAGCTTGGACAGGGCCGGCAATGAGCAGTTCTTC
CDR3aa: CASSLDRAGNEQFF
abundance: .
d_gene: .
j_gene: TRBJ2-1
v_gene: TRBV5-1

CDR3nt: TGTGCCAGCAGTTACTCGAACGGGGGAGGAAACACCATATATTTT
CDR3aa: CASSYSNGGGNTIYF
abundance: .
d_gene: .
j_gene: TRBJ1-3
v_gene: TRBV6-5

CDR3nt: TGTGCCAGCAGCCCCTCGGGAGGGATGAGAGGCTACACCTTC
CDR3aa: CASSPSGGMRGYTF
abundance: few
d_gene: .
j_gene: TRBJ1-2
v_gene: TRBV7-2

CDR3nt: TGCGCCAGTTCGAGGGCGGATACGCAGTATTTT
CDR3aa: CASSRADTQYF
abundance: .
d_gene: .
j_gene: TRBJ2-3
v_gene: TRBV5-1

CDR3nt: TGTGCCAGCACCAAAGTGGGACAGGGACGGACTGAAGCTTTCTTT
CDR3aa: CASTKVGQGRTEAFF
abundance: .
d_gene: TRBD1
j_gene: TRBJ1-1
v_gene: TRBV27

CDR3nt: TGCAGCGTCCGAGGAACCGGGGGAACTGAAGCTTTCTTT
CDR3aa: CSVRGTGGTEAFF
abundance: .
d_gene: .
j_gene: TRBJ1-1
v_gene: TRBV29-1

CDR3nt: TGCGCCAGCAGCTTGGGAGGGGGAAGCCAGCCCCAGCATTTT
CDR3aa: CASSLGGGSQPQHF
abundance: .
d_gene: .
j_gene: TRBJ1-5
v_gene: TRBV5-1

CDR3nt: TGTGCCATCAGTGAGGGGGACAGGGATGTCACAGATACGCAGTATTTT
CDR3aa: CAISEGDRDVTDTQYF
abundance: .
d_gene: TRBD1
j_gene: TRBJ2-3
v_gene: TRBV10-3

CDR3nt: TGTGCCAGCAGCCAGAATAAGGGGCTGGGCCGCAATGAGCAGTTCTTC
CDR3aa: CASSQNKGLGRNEQFF
abundance: few
d_gene: .
j_gene: TRBJ2-1
v_gene: TRBV3-1/TRBV3-2

CDR3nt: TGTGCCAGCAGCGCCCAGACAGGGGGAGGTTATGGCTACACCTTC
CDR3aa: CASSAQTGGGYGYTF
abundance: .
d_gene: TRBD1
j_gene: TRBJ1-2
v_gene: TRBV9

CDR3nt: TGTGCCTGGCTCGACAGGATCTACGAGCAGTACTTC
CDR3aa: CAWLDRIYEQYF
abundance: once
d_gene: .
j_gene: TRBJ2-7
v_gene: TRBV30

CDR3nt: TGTGCCAGCAGCTTAACAGGGGCCGGGGAGCTGTTTTTT
CDR3aa: CASSLTGAGELFF
abundance: .
d_gene: TRBD1
j_gene: TRBJ2-2
v_gene: TRBV7-9

CDR3nt: TGTGCCAGTAACTCACCCGGGAATATGAACACTGAAGCTTTCTTT
CDR3aa: CASNSPGNMNTEAFF
abundance: .
d_gene: .
j_gene: TRBJ1-1
v_gene: TRBV19

CDR3nt: TGTGCCAGCAGCTACGAGGACAGGGTTTATGGCTACACCTTC
CDR3aa: CASSYEDRVYGYTF
abundance: .
d_gene: TRBD1
j_gene: TRBJ1-2
v_gene: TRBV7-9

CDR3nt: TGCAGCGTTGAACTCGGGACTAGCGGGGGTGCGGTCCAGTACTTC
CDR3aa: CSVELGTSGGAVQYF
abundance: .
d_gene: TRBD2
j_gene: TRBJ2-5
v_gene: TRBV29-1